This TCR beta chain is drawn from a study of OX40 agonist ivuxolimab in advanced cancers. Across the whole study: An agonistic human IgG2 monoclonal antibody against OX40 (CD134) was given. Dose-escalation patients suffered from hepatocellular carcinoma, melanoma, renal cell or head and neck cancer. General study findings and limits: Normalized expansion of T-cell clones was also low for some nonresponders. At doses 0.1 to 3.0 mg/kg, CD4+ and CD8+ clones expanded.

Clones were sequenced by immunoSEQ multiplex PCR, and TCRdb holds only the in-frame ones, with some missing. The data contain tens of thousands of clones, approximately 84% of them singletons. About this clone: Its antigen is as yet unknown.

CDR1 and CDR2 (germline): MNHEY, SVGAGI. The V end lost 0 bases, the J end lost 4 bases, and 10 bases lay between the germline ends. This CDR3 region has 15 residues. The rearrangement links TRBV6-5 to TRBJ2-1, with a tentative D call TRBD1 (6 bases). The sample was CD4+ or CD8+ T cells sorted from blood, taken in a trial of the OX40 agonist ivuxolimab. The sequence came from an adult with an advanced solid tumor such as melanoma, head and neck, liver or kidney cancer. CDR3 residues: CASSYSGARYNEQFF. The CDR3 DNA follows: TGTGCCAGCAGTTACTCGGGGGCGAGGTACAATGAGCAGTTCTTC.